This is a list of T cell receptor beta chains from one sample in a study of CD8+ T cells in alopecia areata. Method: immunoSEQ multiplex PCR; TCRdb's copy keeps in-frame clones and lacks some. This sample has about 97,000 clones, with roughly 60% found just once. The specimen was CD8+ T cells sorted from blood, collected around week 55, from a patient treated with tofacitinib. The receptors shown here come from a human donor with alopecia areata. Each CDR3 is given with its conserved first and last residue. The D gene is left open where the match is weak. Rows give clone size only sometimes, using once, few, many, or a class for an expanded clone.

v_gene	abundance	d_gene	j_gene	CDR3nt	CDR3aa
TRBV13	-	-	TRBJ2-3	TGTGCCAGCAGCTTAGGTAGCACAGATACGCAGTATTTT	CASSLGSTDTQYF
TRBV6-5	-	-	TRBJ2-7	TGTGCCAGCACGAAACCGGGTCCCTACGAGCAGTACTTC	CASTKPGPYEQYF
TRBV14	-	-	TRBJ1-2	TGTGCCAGCAGCCAATCCCGGGACACTATATCTAACTATGGCTACACCTTC	CASSQSRDTISNYGYTF
TRBV30	few	-	TRBJ2-1	TGTGCCTGGAGTGGGGCCTCCTACAATGAGCAGTTCTTC	CAWSGASYNEQFF
TRBV9	few	TRBD1	TRBJ2-7	TGTGCCAGCAGCCCCCCCGGGACAGGGCTATACGAGCAGTACTTC	CASSPPGTGLYEQYF
TRBV7-9	few	TRBD1	TRBJ2-2	TGTGCCAGCAGCTTACCTTCGACAGGGCTGAACACCGGGGAGCTGTTTTTT	CASSLPSTGLNTGELFF
TRBV5-1	-	-	TRBJ2-7	TGCGCCAGCAGCTTGGGCTCTCGTTACGAGCAGTACTTC	CASSLGSRYEQYF
TRBV5-4	-	-	TRBJ1-2	TGTGCCAGCAGCTTGGGGACCCCAGGGGAGGGCTACACCTTC	CASSLGTPGEGYTF
TRBV28	-	-	TRBJ1-5	TGTGCCAGCAGCACAGGGATTCAGGGCAATCAGCCCCAGCATTTT	CASSTGIQGNQPQHF
TRBV4-1	-	TRBD2	TRBJ2-2	TGCGCCAGCAGCTATCGTCCGGGACTAGCGTACACCGGGGAGCTGTTTTTT	CASSYRPGLAYTGELFF
TRBV4-1	-	-	TRBJ1-6	TGCGCCAGCAGCCAATCCGGGAGACTTGGCTCACCCCTCCACTTT	CASSQSGRLGSPLHF
TRBV5-1	-	-	TRBJ1-1	TGCGCCAGCAGCTTTCGGCCAGAGGACACTGAAGCTTTCTTT	CASSFRPEDTEAFF
TRBV5-1	-	TRBD2	TRBJ2-1	TGCGCCAGCAGCACCACTAGCGCGATGTACAATGAGCAGTTCTTC	CASSTTSAMYNEQFF